Presented here are 25 T cell receptor beta chains from one specimen sequenced in a study of T-cell reconstitution after alpha-beta-depleted transplantation in children (dated by TCRdb to about 2016). Read against the paper, the sample's treatment or condition label means: allogeneic hematopoietic cell transplantation with graft depleted of TCRalphabeta T cells and CD19 B cells. The protocol used for the library was PCR. The data were produced on an Illumina HiSeq 2500. Molecular barcoding was employed in the preparation of TCR libraries, with unique molecular identifiers being used to normalize TCRbeta repertoire quantification. TCRdb reprocessed the public reads (quality trimming at Q25 with fastp, clone calling with MiXCR) and kept in-frame beta chains. Entries are consolidated by CDR3 protein sequence, retaining the most common genes and DNA. The sample table records 480,000 or so distinct CDR3 sequences; approximately 10% of these occur just once. The ten biggest clones cover around 2.2% of the sample.

The specimen comprised PBMCs, sampled before TCRalphabeta/CD19-depleted stem cell transplant. The receptor set was obtained from a child between 2 and 9 years old with inherited bone marrow failure, due to receive a stem cell transplant.

This clonotype was counted at least ten times. The J gene is TRBJ2-3, the V gene TRBV11-2, with TRBD1 as a possible D gene (5 bases). The V end was cut by 2 bases, the J end by 2 bases, with 20 bases between. The CDR3 has 18 residues. From germline, CDR1 is SGHAT and CDR2 FQNNGV. CDR3 loop: CASSLRKGLPAFTDTQYF. For the CDR3, the DNA is TGTGCCAGCAGCTTAAGGAAGGGGCTCCCTGCTTTCACAGATACGCAGTATTTT.

This sequence joins TRBV27 and TRBJ1-5, with D unclear. Trimming removed 5 bases at V and 1 base at J, with 9 bases between. The CDR3 runs to 14 residues. Germline V gives CDR1 MNHEY, CDR2 SMNVEV (reference sequence). The CDR3 loop is CASSNGGSNQPQHF. The CDR3 DNA is TGTGCCAGCAGTAATGGTGGGAGCAATCAGCCCCAGCATTTT.

The chain links TRBV29-1 to TRBJ2-1, with 8 bases identical to TRBD2. Germline V gene sequence: CDR1 SQVTM, CDR2 ANQGSEA. CDR3 size: 14 residues. With 7 bases clipped from V and 3 bases from J, the junction kept 8 bases outside the gene matches. CDR3 nucleotides: TGCAGCGCCCTCAGCGGGAGCTACTACAATGAGCAGTTCTTC. This gives the protein CSALSGSYYNEQFF.

The gene calls are TRBV19 and TRBJ2-2, with no clear D. Germline lookup yields CDR1 LNHDA and CDR2 SQIVND (reference sequence). This CDR3 comprises 14 residues. Trimming took 2 bases from V and 0 from J, leaving 4 bases between them. The CDR3 sequence is CASSIWANTGELFF. Here the CDR3 DNA reads TGTGCCAGTAGTATATGGGCGAACACCGGGGAGCTGTTTTTT.

This rearrangement joins TRBV27 to TRBJ2-5; no clear D gene. V shed 2 bases and J shed 0 bases, with 10 bases lying between them. There are 15 residues in the CDR3. Germline-derived CDR1 and CDR2 are MNHEY and SMNVEV (reference sequence). This CDR3 reads CASSLIVGNQETQYF. The CDR3 DNA follows: TGTGCCAGCAGTTTAATTGTGGGGAACCAAGAGACCCAGTACTTC.

In its sample, this clonotype was seen many times. The chain uses TRBV5-6 and TRBJ1-5; possibly TRBD1 for D (6 bases). Germline loops: CDR1 SGHDT, CDR2 YYEEEE. V lost 3 bases and J 3 bases, leaving 16 bases between the germline ends. This CDR3 region has 16 residues. The CDR3 loop is CASSSGTRPINQPQHF. The CDR3 DNA follows: TGTGCCAGCAGCTCGGGGACAAGACCGATCAATCAGCCCCAGCATTTT.

This clonotype was counted only a few times. The rearrangement uses TRBV20-1 and TRBJ1-5; unclear D gene. The CDR3 spans 12 residues. Deletions cut 5 bases from V and 5 bases from J, with 10 bases between. CDR1 is DFQATT and CDR2 is SNEGSKA in the germline V gene (reference sequence). This chain's CDR3 is CSASWADQPQHF. CDR3 DNA: TGCAGTGCTTCATGGGCCGATCAGCCCCAGCATTTT.

This clonotype was counted ten times or more. The chain employs TRBV7-2 and TRBJ2-5; 7 bases map to TRBD2. This CDR3 comprises 15 residues. Germline CDR1 and CDR2: SGHTA and FQGNSA. Unmatched junction bases numbered 10, after V lost 4 bases and J lost 5 bases. CDR3 DNA: TGTGCCAGCAGCTCCTTTGACGGGAGGCGGGAGACCCAGTACTTC. It codes for CASSSFDGRRETQYF.

For this clonotype: Being one base from a much bigger clone, this may be a read error. V and J are TRBV2 and TRBJ2-5; D not certain. Germline V lookup: CDR1 SNHLY, CDR2 FYNNEI. The CDR3 spans 13 residues. The CDR3 nucleotides read TGTGCCATCAGTGAGAATAATCAAGAGACCCAGTACTTC. Residues: CAISENNQETQYF.

This clonotype was recorded many times. The chain couples TRBV20-1 to TRBJ2-2; a possible D gene is TRBD2 (7 bases). Trimming cost V 1 base and J 5 bases, with 14 bases left between them. This CDR3 comprises 15 residues. Germline V gives CDR1 DFQATT, CDR2 SNEGSKA (reference sequence). The CDR3 DNA reads TGCAGTGCTAGAGGTGGTGGGAGGGGGACCGGGGAGCTGTTTTTT. It encodes CSARGGGRGTGELFF.

In this sample, this clonotype turned up many times. The chain carries TRBV4-3 and TRBJ1-2; 9 bases align to TRBD1. CDR1 and CDR2 from the germline V gene are LGHNA and YSLEER. This CDR3 is built from 15 residues. The V segment lost 3 bases and the J segment 4 bases; nucleotides outside the gene matches: 6. CDR3 sequence reads: CASSHDRGFFYGYTF. In DNA form, the CDR3 reads TGCGCCAGCAGCCACGACAGGGGGTTCTTCTATGGCTACACCTTC.

This clonotype was detected ten times or more. The CDR3 loop reads CASSPDRAGYTEAFF. For the CDR3, the DNA is TGTGCCAGCAGCCCGGACAGGGCAGGATACACTGAAGCTTTCTTT. This chain uses TRBV9 with TRBJ1-1; 8 bases align to TRBD1. Germline trimming cut 4 bases from V and 3 bases from J; bases unmatched to any gene: 8. Germline V gene sequence: CDR1 SGDLS, CDR2 YYNGEE. The length of the CDR3 is 15 residues.

This clonotype was detected a few times. This chain links TRBV7-9 with TRBJ1-2; D gene unclear. The ends were cut back, 3 bases at V and 8 bases at J, with 13 bases in the middle. The CDR3 sequence is 13 residues long. CDR1 is SEHNR and CDR2 is FQNEAQ in the germline V gene (reference sequence). Here the CDR3 DNA reads TGTGCCAGCAGCTTCACCTCTTCGGGGGGCTACACCTTC. This encodes CASSFTSSGGYTF. The variable domain in full, completed from reference TRBV7-9 and TRBJ1-2, reads DTGVSQNPRHKITKRGQNVTFRCDPISEHNRLYWYRQTLGQGPEFLTYFQNEAQLEKSRLLSDRFSAERPKGSFSTLEIQRTEQGDSAMYLCASSFTSSGGYTFGSGTRLTVV.

This clonotype appeared many times. The V call is TRBV7-8, the J call TRBJ1-4; D ambiguous. The CDR3 totals 16 residues. Trimming stripped 6 bases from V and 6 bases from J, with 20 bases between. Germline assignment: CDR1 SGHVS and CDR2 FQNEAQ. The CDR3 here is CASSPLGGNQHEKLFF. CDR3 coding DNA: TGTGCCAGCAGTCCATTGGGCGGGAATCAACATGAAAAACTGTTTTTT.

This clonotype showed up just a few times. The chain couples TRBV24-1 to TRBJ2-3; D ambiguous. The CDR3 runs 16 residues. V lost 0 bases, J lost 0 bases, and 9 bases lay in between. Germline CDR1 and CDR2: KGHDR and SFDVKD. CDR3 in amino acids: CATSDLHSASTDTQYF. DNA of the CDR3: TGTGCCACCAGTGATTTGCACAGCGCAAGCACAGATACGCAGTATTTT.

This clonotype was counted ten times or more. The chain combines TRBV12-3 or TRBV12-4 with TRBJ2-1, with D possibly being TRBD2 (6 bases). V was trimmed by 3 bases and J by 3 bases, leaving 12 bases between them. The CDR3 loop spans 15 amino acids. CDR3 sequence reads: CASSFGGSIYNEQFF. In DNA, the CDR3 is TGTGCCAGCAGTTTCGGGGGTAGCATCTACAATGAGCAGTTCTTC.

In this sample, this clonotype turned up a few times. This chain uses TRBV4-2 with TRBJ1-1; possibly TRBD1 for D (5 bases). This CDR3 has 19 amino acids. Trimming took off 0 bases at V and 3 bases at J, with 23 bases between the two ends. Per germline, CDR1 LGHNA and CDR2 YNFKEQ. This chain's CDR3 is CASSQDVEGPSRWDTEAFF. The CDR3 DNA reads as TGTGCCAGCAGCCAAGATGTTGAGGGGCCGTCTCGGTGGGACACTGAAGCTTTCTTT.

The table lists this clonotype with many counts. This chain connects TRBV29-1 to TRBJ1-4; 12 bases are shared with TRBD1. The CDR3 is 14 residues long. Trimming removed 7 bases from V and 8 bases from J; junction bases left unmatched: 8. Germline values: CDR1 SQVTM, CDR2 ANQGSEA. CDR3 region: CSALGGTGGEKLFF. The CDR3 coding sequence is TGCAGCGCCCTGGGAGGGACAGGGGGCGAAAAACTGTTTTTT.

This clonotype was found many times. The chain employs TRBV2 and TRBJ2-2, with D unresolved. V lost 5 bases to trimming and J lost 7 bases, with 5 bases between them. The CDR3 is made up of 11 amino acids. Germline assignment: CDR1 SNHLY and CDR2 FYNNEI. The CDR3: CASSPGGELFF. The CDR3 DNA follows: TGTGCCAGCAGTCCGGGCGGGGAGCTGTTTTTT.

There are many counts of this clonotype. The gene calls are TRBV7-8 and TRBJ2-7; 7 bases line up with TRBD1. CDR3 length equals 16 residues. CDR1 and CDR2 from the germline V gene are SGHVS and FQNEAQ. Trimming at V came to 5 bases and at J to 4 bases, leaving 14 bases not matched to a gene. CDR3: CASSLWTGPSSYEQYF. The CDR3, as DNA: TGTGCCAGCAGCCTATGGACAGGTCCATCCTCTTACGAGCAGTACTTC.

The chain is built from TRBV7-9 and TRBJ2-7; perhaps TRBD1 as D (6 bases). This CDR3 has 14 residues. CDR1 is SEHNR and CDR2 is FQNEAQ in the germline V gene (reference sequence). Trimming stripped 5 bases from V and 0 bases from J, with 11 bases between. The CDR3 coding sequence is TGTGCCAGCAGCGACCCGGGACACTCCTACGAGCAGTACTTC. Translating gives CASSDPGHSYEQYF.

The chain has TRBV12-3 or TRBV12-4 and TRBJ2-1, with D unresolved. V lost 5 bases and J 0 bases, leaving 20 bases between the germline ends. There are 18 residues in the CDR3. The DNA for the CDR3 is TGTGCCAGCAGTCCACCGGATATGAGGCCCCTCTCCTACAATGAGCAGTTCTTC. Protein product: CASSPPDMRPLSYNEQFF.

This clonotype was observed many times. This sequence joins TRBV10-3 and TRBJ2-1; 7 bases fit TRBD2. The V segment lost 6 bases and the J segment 7 bases; nucleotides outside the gene matches: 3. The V gene's germline CDR1 is ENHRY and CDR2 SYGVKD. This CDR3 region has 12 residues. CDR3 nucleotide sequence: TGTGCCATCAGCGGGGGGAGAAATGAGCAGTTCTTC. It encodes CAISGGRNEQFF.

At least ten counts were recorded for this clonotype. One junction end disagrees with the germline gene, perhaps due to a read error. This chain connects TRBV7-9 to TRBJ2-1; 9 bases map to TRBD2. The V gene's germline CDR1 is SEHNR and CDR2 FQNEAQ (reference sequence). The CDR3 totals 12 residues. CDR3 region: CASSPQGLAAYF. The CDR3 coding sequence is TGTGCCAGCAGCCCACAGGGACTAGCCGCCTACTTC. The variable domain in full, completed from reference TRBV7-9 and TRBJ2-1, reads DTGVSQNPRHKITKRGQNVTFRCDPISEHNRLYWYRQTLGQGPEFLTYFQNEAQLEKSRLLSDRFSAERPKGSFSTLEIQRTEQGDSAMYLCASSPQGLAAYFGPGTRLTVL.

Many counts were recorded for this clonotype. An end of the junction does not agree with germline; a read error may underlie this. This CDR3 is CASSPDPGLAANEQFF. The CDR3, as DNA: TGTGCTAGCAGTCCTGATCCGGGACTAGCGGCCAATGAGCAGTTCTTC. The J gene is TRBJ2-1, the V gene TRBV7-7, with 11 bases fitting TRBD2. CDR1 and CDR2 (germline): SSHAT, FNYEAQ (reference sequence). This CDR3 comprises 16 residues.